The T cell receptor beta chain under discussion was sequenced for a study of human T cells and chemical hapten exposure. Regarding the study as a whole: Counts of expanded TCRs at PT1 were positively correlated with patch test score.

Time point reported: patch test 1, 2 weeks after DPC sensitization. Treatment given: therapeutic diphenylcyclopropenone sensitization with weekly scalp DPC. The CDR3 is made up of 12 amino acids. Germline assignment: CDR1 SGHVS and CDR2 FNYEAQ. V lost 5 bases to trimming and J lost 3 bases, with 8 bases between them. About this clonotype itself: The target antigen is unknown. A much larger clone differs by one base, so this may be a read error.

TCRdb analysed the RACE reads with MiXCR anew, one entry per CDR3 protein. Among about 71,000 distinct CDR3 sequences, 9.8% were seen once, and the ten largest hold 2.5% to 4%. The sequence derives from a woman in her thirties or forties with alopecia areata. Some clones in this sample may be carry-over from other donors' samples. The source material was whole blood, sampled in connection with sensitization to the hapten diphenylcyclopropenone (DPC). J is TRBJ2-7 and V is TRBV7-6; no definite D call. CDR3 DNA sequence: TGTGCCAGCAGCCTTGACAACTACGAGCAGTACTTC. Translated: CASSLDNYEQYF.